Included here is one T cell receptor (beta chain) sequence, with context. The antigen is unknown. CDR3 length equals 19 residues. V dropped 1 base and J dropped 0; count of bases not matched to a gene: 11. CDR1 KGHSH and CDR2 LQKENI come from the germline V gene. Pools of viral peptides were used by the ViraFEST assay to expand antigen-specific CD4+ T cells ahead of sequencing. Subsequent to ten to eleven days of culture, CD4+ T cells were isolated. All vaccine recipients tested negative for nucleocapsid antibodies and had never contracted SARS-CoV-2 infection. Fresh IL-2-containing medium replaced half the medium on days 3 and 7. The sample originates from a study of vaccination effects on CD4 cells after COVID-19. Overall study results and limits: Healthy vaccinees' vaccine-induced clones included only 1 of 255 cross-reacting with common cold coronaviruses.

Method: immunoSEQ multiplex PCR; TCRdb's copy keeps in-frame clones and lacks some. The table records about 60,000 clones, more than 80% of them present only once. Sequences were derived from CD4+ T cells from PBMCs cultured with HCoV-229E spike peptides, sampled before COVID-19 vaccination. The receptor was derived from a human donor who received a COVID-19 vaccine. V is TRBV18 and J is TRBJ1-3; 8 nucleotides line up with TRBD1. CDR3 amino acids: CASSPLGGGQELSGNTIYF. Here the CDR3 DNA reads TGTGCCAGCTCACCACTCGGGGGGGGACAGGAGCTCTCTGGAAACACCATATATTTT.